Following are 21 T cell receptor beta chains from one sample sequenced in a study of CD8 T cells in ankylosing spondylitis. MiXCR, run by TCRdb on the 5' RACE reads, gives a single entry per CDR3 protein. The profile covers about 240,000 distinct CDR3 sequences, with roughly a quarter appearing a single time and 0.5% to 0.65% taken by the ten largest. The specimen sequenced was blood, either unsorted or a sorted T cell fraction (not recorded which). The receptors were sampled from a male donor with ankylosing spondylitis or in good health (not recorded which).

V usage is TRBV28 and J usage is TRBJ2-7, with 8 bases matching TRBD2. The CDR3 covers 15 residues. Germline assignment: CDR1 MDHEN and CDR2 SYDVKM. The trim removed 6 bases at V and 2 bases at J, leaving 9 bases unmatched. CDR3 residues: CASRERGGHPYEQYF. Written as DNA, the CDR3 is TGTGCCAGCAGGGAACGGGGGGGCCATCCCTACGAGCAGTACTTC.

Remarks on this clonotype: This could be a read error, since a much larger clone is one nucleotide away. The chain couples TRBV2 to TRBJ1-5; D not certain. With 3 bases removed from V and 5 bases from J, the gap between germline ends came to 5 bases. Germline V gene lookup returns CDR1 SNHLY and CDR2 FYNNEI. CDR3 length: 12 amino acids. The DNA of the CDR3 is TGTGCCAGCAGTGATGGGGATCAGCCCCAGCATTTT. Amino acid sequence: CASSDGDQPQHF.

This clonotype was counted a few times. The V and J genes are TRBV10-3 and TRBJ2-3, with a weak D call TRBD2 (5 bases). Between the trimmed V and J ends, which lost 6 bases and 6 bases, there was a span of 13 bases. CDR3 length: 13 amino acids. Germline V gene data show CDR1 as ENHRY and CDR2 as SYGVKD. This CDR3 is CAIRQSPGDTQYF. The CDR3 nucleotides are TGTGCCATCAGACAATCCCCGGGGGATACGCAGTATTTT.

V gene TRBV20-1 combines with J gene TRBJ2-5, with 8 bases identical to TRBD2. Germline V gives CDR1 DFQATT, CDR2 SNEGSKA (reference sequence). CDR3 length: 15 residues. V lost 6 bases and J lost 4; bases outside the gene matches: 13. The CDR3 coding sequence is TGCAGTGCCCCATCGGGAGGGACTCGGCCAGAGACCCAGTACTTC. Protein: CSAPSGGTRPETQYF.

The rearrangement links TRBV12-3 or TRBV12-4 to TRBJ2-7; tentative D call: TRBD2 (6 bases). The V gene lost 7 bases and the J gene lost 0 bases, with 13 bases spanning the gap. The CDR3 length is 14 residues. Written as DNA, the CDR3 is TGTGCCAGCAATCGGAGGGGTAACTCCTACGAGCAGTACTTC. It specifies CASNRRGNSYEQYF.

This clonotype was recorded many times. V is TRBV20-1 and J is TRBJ1-1; unclear D gene. V lost 3 bases and J lost 4, with 18 bases in between. The germline CDR1 and CDR2 sequences are DFQATT and SNEGSKA (reference sequence). This CDR3 has 15 residues. The CDR3 sequence is CSARAPRAGGTEAFF. The CDR3, as DNA: TGCAGTGCTAGGGCTCCGAGGGCGGGAGGCACTGAAGCTTTCTTT.

V usage is TRBV24-1 and J usage is TRBJ2-3; 8 bases align to TRBD1. Germline lookup yields CDR1 KGHDR and CDR2 SFDVKD. The CDR3 consists of 15 residues. J lost 4 bases, V lost 0 bases, and 2 bases had no gene match. The CDR3 sequence: CATSDLGQGADTQYF. The CDR3 DNA reads TGTGCCACCAGTGATTTGGGACAGGGAGCAGATACGCAGTATTTT.

The table lists this clonotype with a few counts. This chain uses TRBV20-1 with TRBJ1-5, with D perhaps matching TRBD1 (6 bases). The V gene's germline CDR1 is DFQATT and CDR2 SNEGSKA (reference sequence). Trimming cost V 1 base and J 3 bases, with 7 bases left between them. CDR3 length: 13 residues. In nucleotides, the CDR3 is TGCAGTGCTAGAGGGGGGCTCAATCAGCCCCAGCATTTT. Encoded protein: CSARGGLNQPQHF.

This clonotype was detected only a few times. The chain employs TRBV29-1 and TRBJ1-6, with D unresolved. The CDR3 has 13 amino acids. The V and J ends lost 4 bases and 8 bases respectively, with 12 bases between them. The germline V gene encodes CDR1 SQVTM and CDR2 ANQGSEA. Here the CDR3 DNA reads TGCAGCGTTGCGGAGACATTGGATTCACCCCTCCACTTT. As protein: CSVAETLDSPLHF.

In this sample, this clonotype turned up many times. J is TRBJ2-7 and V is TRBV9; no firm D call. The germline V gene has CDR1 SGDLS and CDR2 YYNGEE. V was pared by 0 bases and J by 2 bases, with 9 bases between. There are 14 residues in the CDR3. CDR3 sequence reads: CASSVDSTAYEQYF. In DNA, the CDR3 is TGTGCCAGCAGCGTAGATAGCACAGCCTACGAGCAGTACTTC.

This clonotype was counted between two and nine times. This chain joins TRBV20-1 and TRBJ2-5; 10 bases align to TRBD2. Looked up from germline, CDR1 is DFQATT and CDR2 is SNEGSKA (reference sequence). The trim removed 0 bases at V and 5 bases at J, leaving 3 bases unmatched. The CDR3 is made up of 14 amino acids. CDR3 in DNA: TGCAGTGCTAGAGAAGCGGGGGGGCCGGAGACCCAGTACTTC. Its translation is CSAREAGGPETQYF.

This clonotype has at least ten counts. The junction does not match germline at one end; this may be a read error. J is TRBJ2-7 and V is TRBV7-2; D is unclear. CDR3 length: 12 amino acids. Germline CDR1 SGHTA, CDR2 FQGNSA. The CDR3 loop is CASSLVGDEQYF. CDR3 DNA: TGTGCCAGCAGTTTAGTTGGCGACGAGCAGTACTTC.

CDR3 sequence (DNA): TGTGCCAGCAGTGCGAGGGGGCTGACAGGGTACGAGCAGTACTTC. It is translated as CASSARGLTGYEQYF. This chain uses TRBV2 with TRBJ2-7; 7 positions match TRBD1. CDR1 is SNHLY and CDR2 is FYNNEI in the germline V gene. This CDR3 region has 15 residues. J lost 4 bases, V lost 4 bases, and 10 bases had no gene match.

This clonotype was counted only a few times. V gene TRBV15 combines with J gene TRBJ2-6; D gene unclear. Trimming stripped 0 bases from V and 0 bases from J, with 6 bases between. Germline CDR1 is LNHNV and CDR2 is YYDKDF (reference sequence). The CDR3 totals 16 residues. CDR3 sequence: CATSRERVSGANVLTF. Here the CDR3 DNA reads TGTGCCACCAGCAGAGAAAGGGTCTCTGGGGCCAACGTCCTGACTTTC. The complete variable domain, with remaining parts taken from reference TRBV15 and TRBJ2-6, reads DAMVIQNPRYQVTQFGKPVTLSCSQTLNHNVMYWYQQKSSQAPKLLFHYYDKDFNNEADTPDNFQSRRPNTSFCFLDIRSPGLGDTAMYLCATSRERVSGANVLTFGAGSRLTVL.

This clonotype was found many times. The gene calls are TRBV20-1 and TRBJ2-7, with D possibly being TRBD1 (5 bases). The CDR3 is made up of 14 amino acids. V lost 5 bases and J lost 2, with 16 bases in between. From germline, CDR1 is DFQATT and CDR2 SNEGSKA (reference sequence). In DNA, the CDR3 is TGCAGTGCTCTCCCGAACAGGAAAGCCTACGAGCAGTACTTC. Amino acid sequence: CSALPNRKAYEQYF.

There are a few counts of this clonotype. The rearrangement links TRBV12-3 or TRBV12-4 to TRBJ2-1; TRBD2 is a possible D gene (7 bases). The CDR3 loop spans 14 amino acids. V shed 6 bases and J shed 1 base, with 10 bases lying between them. CDR3 protein: CASSRGASYNEQFF. CDR3 nucleotides: TGTGCCAGCAGCCGGGGGGCTTCCTACAATGAGCAGTTCTTC.

The sample holds many counts of this clonotype. The J gene is TRBJ2-7, the V gene TRBV20-1; TRBD2 matches at 7 bases. V gave up 3 bases and J gave up 0 bases; unmatched junction bases: 5. The CDR3 runs 14 residues. Per the germline V gene, CDR1 is DFQATT and CDR2 is SNEGSKA (reference sequence). The CDR3 spells CSASSPSGSYEQYF. The CDR3 region has the DNA TGCAGTGCTAGCTCTCCTAGCGGCTCCTACGAGCAGTACTTC.

The chain couples TRBV20-1 to TRBJ2-7; the D gene could be TRBD1 or TRBD2 (5 bases each). Germline CDR1 DFQATT, CDR2 SNEGSKA (reference sequence). V was cut by 5 bases and J by 0 bases, with 11 bases left in between. The CDR3 sequence is 13 residues long. The CDR3 sequence: CSAGGPSSYEQYF. The DNA of the CDR3 is TGCAGTGCTGGGGGACCAAGCTCCTACGAGCAGTACTTC.

The chain is built from TRBV20-1 and TRBJ2-5; the D is unclear. V shed 2 bases and J shed 1 base, with 8 bases lying between them. The V gene's germline CDR1 is DFQATT and CDR2 SNEGSKA (reference sequence). This CDR3 spans 13 amino acids. CDR3 sequence (DNA): TGCAGTGCTAGATTTCCGGGCCAAGAGACCCAGTACTTC. Residues: CSARFPGQETQYF.

The chain couples TRBV5-4 to TRBJ2-3, with D possibly called TRBD1 or TRBD2 (5 bases each). Trimming shortened V by 5 bases and J by 4 bases, and 20 bases separated the two germline ends. The CDR3 has 16 amino acids. The germline gives CDR1 SGHNT, CDR2 YYREEE (reference sequence). CDR3 bases: TGTGCCAGCAGTCAAATTAGAGGGGCTCTCCCAGATACGCAGTATTTT. Residues: CASSQIRGALPDTQYF. Combining the CDR3 with reference TRBV5-4 and TRBJ2-3 gives the whole variable domain ETGVTQSPTHLIKTRGQQVTLRCSSQSGHNTVSWYQQALGQGPQFIFQYYREEENGRGNFPPRFSGLQFPNYSSELNVNALELDDSALYLCASSQIRGALPDTQYFGPGTRLTVL.

The chain combines TRBV5-1 with TRBJ2-3, with D perhaps TRBD2 (5 bases). Germline values: CDR1 SGHRS, CDR2 YFSETQ. The CDR3 totals 15 residues. The V gene lost 1 base and the J gene lost 0 bases, with 9 bases spanning the gap. The CDR3 DNA is TGCGCCAGCAGCTTGTTAGCGTCTAGCACAGATACGCAGTATTTT. Translated: CASSLLASSTDTQYF.